In this sample, the clone carrying this T cell receptor beta chain turned up many times. Its matching antigen is unknown. Healthy Caucasian individuals from Russia aged 6 to 90 were enrolled as donors. This sample is drawn from a study of blood T cells in healthy people across ages. Study results and limitations: There was a strong correlation between TCR beta diversity and naive T cell percentage.

The CDR3 spans 17 residues. Trimming left V 0 bases short and J 8 bases short, with 19 bases between. The germline V gene has CDR1 MNHNY and CDR2 SVGAGI (reference sequence). The authors ran a second PCR of about 7 to 11 cycles using a sample-barcoded 5' primer and a J-beta primer mix. A template-switch adaptor containing 12 random nucleotides labeled each cDNA molecule. Per-sample output comprised a minimum of 3 million paired-end reads containing CDR3. TCRdb processed the 5' RACE reads anew with MiXCR; each CDR3 protein has one entry. The sample has 600,000 or so distinct CDR3 sequences, approximately 30% seen once; the top ten hold 15% to 18%.

The TCR comes from an elderly woman in good health. The sample taken for sequencing was blood. This rearrangement joins TRBV6-6 to TRBJ1-4; a weak D match, TRBD1 (6 bases). The CDR3 sequence: CASSYSIRQGIGEKLFF. CDR3 DNA sequence: TGTGCCAGCAGTTACTCGATTCGGCAGGGGATTGGGGAAAAACTGTTTTTT.